This TCR beta chain was sequenced for a study of OX40 agonist ivuxolimab in advanced cancers. This table comes from immunoSEQ multiplex PCR, and its TCRdb copy is limited to in-frame clones, with some not included. The sample carries about 64,000 clones, around 84% recorded once. Germline trimming cut 6 bases from V and 6 bases from J; bases unmatched to any gene: 1. The germline V gene encodes CDR1 MNHEY and CDR2 SMNVEV (reference sequence). The CDR3 runs to 12 residues. The sample in question was CD4+ or CD8+ T cells sorted from blood, obtained in a trial of the OX40 agonist ivuxolimab. The chain uses TRBV27 and TRBJ2-1, with 8 bases identical to TRBD2. This clonotype was obtained from an adult with an advanced solid tumor such as melanoma, head and neck, liver or kidney cancer. The CDR3 DNA follows: TGTGCCAGCAGGGGACTAGGCAATGAGCAGTTCTTC. Translation: CASRGLGNEQFF.